This is a list of T cell receptor beta chains from one sample in a study of OX40 agonist ivuxolimab in advanced cancers. The table came from immunoSEQ multiplex PCR; TCRdb's copy has only in-frame clones and leaves some out. Of tens of thousands of clones in the sample, around 90% were seen once. Specimen: CD4+ or CD8+ T cells sorted from blood, collected in a trial of the OX40 agonist ivuxolimab. The receptors originated from an adult with an advanced solid tumor such as melanoma, head and neck, liver or kidney cancer. Both conserved end residues are part of each CDR3. The D gene is left open where the match is weak. Clone size is stated in some rows and not others, as once, few, many or a class when expanded.

j_call clone_size d_call v_call cdr3_aa cdr3_nt
TRBJ2-7 . . TRBV6-5 CASSPPGHPYEQYF TGTGCCAGCAGCCCCCCCGGCCACCCCTACGAGCAGTACTTC
TRBJ2-5 . . TRBV6-5 CASSSLLRRGGETQYF TGTGCCAGCAGTTCCCTCCTTAGGAGGGGTGGAGAGACCCAGTACTTC
TRBJ1-2 . . TRBV11-2 CASSLERVYGYTF TGTGCCAGCAGCTTAGAAAGGGTCTATGGCTACACCTTC
TRBJ2-3 . . TRBV2 CASRDWDTQYF TGTGCCAGCAGGGACTGGGATACGCAGTATTTT
TRBJ2-2 once . TRBV19 CASSTQVAGELFF TGTGCCAGTAGTACTCAGGTGGCCGGGGAGCTGTTTTTT
TRBJ2-5 once . TRBV7-9 CASSPGGLAQYF TGTGCCAGCAGCCCTGGAGGGCTGGCCCAGTACTTC
TRBJ2-3 . . TRBV18 CASSPTDTQYF TGTGCCAGCTCACCCACAGATACGCAGTATTTT
TRBJ1-4 few TRBD1 TRBV4-1 CASSQIGDRGPFNEKLFF TGCGCCAGCAGCCAAATCGGCGACAGGGGTCCCTTTAATGAAAAACTGTTTTTT
TRBJ2-7 . TRBD1 TRBV28 CASSFRVGQGGYEQYF TGTGCCAGCAGTTTCCGAGTGGGACAGGGTGGTTACGAGCAGTACTTC
TRBJ2-3 . TRBD1 TRBV29-1 CSATGQGAFVPTDTQYF TGCAGCGCCACGGGACAGGGGGCCTTCGTACCCACAGATACGCAGTATTTT
TRBJ2-7 . TRBD2 TRBV11-3 CASSPGASGTYEQYF TGTGCCAGCAGCCCAGGTGCTAGCGGGACGTACGAGCAGTACTTC
TRBJ2-2 . . TRBV14 CASSLRGAIGELFF TGTGCCAGCAGCCTCAGGGGGGCAATCGGGGAGCTGTTTTTT
TRBJ2-3 once . TRBV28 CASCPPGLEPDTQYF TGTGCCAGTTGTCCACCGGGACTTGAACCAGATACGCAGTATTTT
TRBJ2-2 . . TRBV2 CASRRFNTGELFF TGTGCCAGCAGAAGGTTTAACACCGGGGAGCTGTTTTTT
TRBJ1-1 . . TRBV6-1 CASERGPNTEAFF TGTGCCAGCGAGCGGGGGCCGAACACTGAAGCTTTCTTT
TRBJ2-7 . TRBD1 TRBV7-8 CASSLGLKTGQGSHEQYF TGTGCCAGCAGCTTAGGCCTTAAAACGGGACAGGGCTCTCACGAGCAGTACTTC
TRBJ2-2 . TRBD2 TRBV2 CAITGTSSTGELFF TGTGCCATTACAGGGACTAGCAGCACCGGGGAGCTGTTTTTT
TRBJ2-3 . . TRBV15 CATSRDSHRSTDTQYF TGTGCCACCAGCAGAGATTCGCACAGAAGCACAGATACGCAGTATTTT
TRBJ2-7 once TRBD1 TRBV10-2 CASSEQDRGLRILGYEQYF TGCGCCAGCAGTGAGCAAGACAGGGGGTTGCGTATATTGGGGTACGAGCAGTACTTC
TRBJ2-1 . . TRBV20-1 CSARNEQFF TGCAGTGCGAGGAATGAGCAGTTCTTC
TRBJ2-7 . TRBD1 TRBV19 CASSMRGGMYEQYF TGTGCCAGTAGTATGAGAGGGGGCATGTACGAGCAGTACTTC
TRBJ1-2 . . TRBV29-1 CSVEVGSGGYTF TGCAGCGTTGAGGTGGGGAGCGGAGGCTACACCTTC
TRBJ2-1 . TRBD2 TRBV7-6 CASSTLAGGSYNEQFF TGTGCCAGCAGCACGTTAGCGGGAGGATCCTACAATGAGCAGTTCTTC
TRBJ2-5 once . TRBV15 CATSRDDHNQETQYF TGTGCCACCAGCAGAGATGATCACAATCAAGAGACCCAGTACTTC
TRBJ1-1 . . TRBV5-1 CASSLQGWGTEAFF TGCGCCAGCAGCTTACAAGGTTGGGGCACTGAAGCTTTCTTT
TRBJ1-5 . TRBD1 TRBV2 CASSEDTWTGSNQPQHF TGTGCCAGCAGTGAAGATACGTGGACAGGTTCCAATCAGCCCCAGCATTTT
TRBJ1-4 . TRBD1 TRBV10-3 CAISEGTANEKLFF TGTGCCATCAGTGAGGGGACAGCTAATGAAAAACTGTTTTTT
TRBJ2-6 . . TRBV25-1 CASSEFRSSGANVLTF TGTGCCAGCAGTGAGTTTCGGAGCTCTGGGGCCAACGTCCTGACTTTC
TRBJ2-7 . TRBD2 TRBV18 CASSPPRPGTSVYEQYF TGTGCCAGCTCACCCCCGCGCCCCGGGACTAGCGTCTACGAGCAGTACTTC
TRBJ2-7 . . TRBV19 CASSGTVSSYEQYF TGTGCCAGTAGTGGGACGGTGAGCTCCTACGAGCAGTACTTC